This TCR beta chain originates from a study of identical twins. The CDR3 is 15 residues long. Between the trimmed V and J ends, which lost 1 base and 1 base, there was a span of 14 bases. The germline CDR1 and CDR2 sequences are DFQATT and SNEGSKA (reference sequence). Addition of a universal primer site occurred through template switching, and cDNA carried unique molecular identifiers. Each CDR3 protein gets one entry after TCRdb re-called the 5' RACE reads with MiXCR. This repertoire shows about 340,000 distinct CDR3 sequences, 9% to 15% found once; its top ten account for about 7%. In its sample, this clonotype was seen a few times. These same records also appear under a second study, on yellow fever vaccine responses in identical twins. That source notes: Twins reportedly showed a vaccine T cell response that seemed partly convergent and partly personalized.

The sample comprised CD8+ T cells sorted from blood. V is TRBV20-1 and J is TRBJ2-7, with D perhaps matching TRBD1 (5 bases). The sequence was obtained from a woman aged 18-35 years in good health. CDR3 nucleotides: TGCAGTGCTAGAGGTCCAGGGATCAATTCCTACGAGCAGTACTTC. Its protein product is CSARGPGINSYEQYF.